This TCR beta chain was documented in a study of neurological immune-mediated disorders. Broader study findings: Expansion of TCR clones was greatest in HTLV-1-associated myelopathy and smallest in multiple sclerosis, where it fell below that of healthy controls.

A remark on this clonotype: Its antigen remains unknown.

5'RACE generated cDNA with 10-nucleotide random UMIs. TCRdb redid the calling of the 5' RACE reads with MiXCR, one entry per CDR3 protein. The data contain around 18,000 distinct CDR3 sequences, 20% to 25% of them seen just once; the ten biggest clones take up 20% to 25%. The group of healthy controls was made up of people who were blood bank volunteers in Maryland, USA. Deletions cut 4 bases from V and 3 bases from J, with 9 bases between. Germline V CDR1 and CDR2: SQVTM, ANQGSEA. The CDR3 sequence is 12 residues long. This TCR was sampled from a man over 45 in good health. The chain uses TRBV29-1 and TRBJ2-5; a possible D gene is TRBD1 (5 bases). Material for sequencing was PBMCs. CDR3 region: CSVGGIKETQYF. The CDR3 nucleotides are TGCAGCGTTGGGGGCATAAAAGAGACCCAGTACTTC. The full variable domain, with the rest looked up from reference TRBV29-1 and TRBJ2-5, is SAVISQKPSRDICQRGTSLTIQCQVDSQVTMMFWYRQQPGQSLTLIATANQGSEATYESGFVIDKFPISRPNLTFSTLTVSNMSPEDSSIYLCSVGGIKETQYFGPGTRLLVL.